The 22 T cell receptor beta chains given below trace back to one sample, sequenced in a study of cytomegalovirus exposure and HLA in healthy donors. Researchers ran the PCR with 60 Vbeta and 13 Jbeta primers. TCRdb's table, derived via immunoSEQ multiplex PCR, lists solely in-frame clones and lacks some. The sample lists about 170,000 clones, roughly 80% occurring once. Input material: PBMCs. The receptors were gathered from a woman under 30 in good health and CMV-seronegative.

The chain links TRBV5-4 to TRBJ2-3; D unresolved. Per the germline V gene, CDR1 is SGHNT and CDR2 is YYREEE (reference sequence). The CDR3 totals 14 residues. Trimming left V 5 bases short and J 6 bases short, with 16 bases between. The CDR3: CASRTRPLTDTQYF. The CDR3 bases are TGTGCCAGCAGGACCCGCCCACTAACCGATACGCAGTATTTT.

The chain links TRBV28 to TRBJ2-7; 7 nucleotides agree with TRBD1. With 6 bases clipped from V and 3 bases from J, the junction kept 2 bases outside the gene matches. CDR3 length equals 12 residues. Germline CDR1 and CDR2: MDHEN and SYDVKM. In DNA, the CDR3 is TGTGCCAGCAGCAGGGACAGCTACGAGCAGTACTTC. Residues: CASSRDSYEQYF.

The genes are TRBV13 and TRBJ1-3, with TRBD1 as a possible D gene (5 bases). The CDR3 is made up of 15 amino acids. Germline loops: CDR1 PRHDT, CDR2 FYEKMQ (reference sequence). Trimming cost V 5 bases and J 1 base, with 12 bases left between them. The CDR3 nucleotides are TGTGCCAGCAGCGCCTTGGGGGGTTCTGGAAACACCATATATTTT. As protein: CASSALGGSGNTIYF.

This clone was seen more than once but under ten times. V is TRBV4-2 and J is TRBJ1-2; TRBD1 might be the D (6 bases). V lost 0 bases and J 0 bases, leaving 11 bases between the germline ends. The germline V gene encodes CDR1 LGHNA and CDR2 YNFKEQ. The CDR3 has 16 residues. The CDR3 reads CASSQEGGGANYGYTF. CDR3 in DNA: TGTGCCAGCAGCCAAGAGGGGGGGGGCGCTAACTATGGCTACACCTTC.

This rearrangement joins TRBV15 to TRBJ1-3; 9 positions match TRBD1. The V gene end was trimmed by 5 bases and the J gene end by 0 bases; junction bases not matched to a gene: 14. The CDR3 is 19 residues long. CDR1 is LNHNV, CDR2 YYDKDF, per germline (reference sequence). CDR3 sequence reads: CATSARTGVELYSGNTIYF. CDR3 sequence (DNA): TGTGCCACCAGCGCCCGGACAGGGGTAGAGCTCTACTCTGGAAACACCATATATTTT.

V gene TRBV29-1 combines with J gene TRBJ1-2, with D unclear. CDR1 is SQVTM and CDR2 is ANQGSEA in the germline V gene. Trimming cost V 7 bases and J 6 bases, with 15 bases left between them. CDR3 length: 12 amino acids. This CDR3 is CSAGGGFNGYTF. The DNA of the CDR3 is TGCAGCGCCGGCGGCGGATTTAATGGCTACACCTTC.

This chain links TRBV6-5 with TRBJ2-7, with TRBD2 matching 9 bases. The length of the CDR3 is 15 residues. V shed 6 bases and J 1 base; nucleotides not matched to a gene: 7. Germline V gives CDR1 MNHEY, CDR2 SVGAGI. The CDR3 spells CASRSGGRESYEQYF. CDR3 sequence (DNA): TGTGCCAGCAGATCAGGCGGGAGGGAGTCCTACGAGCAGTACTTC.

The CDR3 DNA reads as TGTGCCACCCGTCTACTGAGCTCAGATACGCAGTATTTT. This sequence encodes CATRLLSSDTQYF. The chain links TRBV15 to TRBJ2-3; D is unresolved. Germline V gene lookup returns CDR1 LNHNV and CDR2 YYDKDF (reference sequence). V lost 8 bases to trimming and J lost 4 bases, with 13 bases between them. This CDR3 is 13 amino acids long.

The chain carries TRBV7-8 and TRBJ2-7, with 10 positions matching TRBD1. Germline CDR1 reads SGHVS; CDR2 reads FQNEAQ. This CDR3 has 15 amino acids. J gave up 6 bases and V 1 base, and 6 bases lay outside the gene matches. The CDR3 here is CASSLVGTGVCEQYF. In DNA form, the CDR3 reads TGTGCCAGCAGCTTAGTGGGGACAGGGGTCTGCGAGCAGTACTTC.

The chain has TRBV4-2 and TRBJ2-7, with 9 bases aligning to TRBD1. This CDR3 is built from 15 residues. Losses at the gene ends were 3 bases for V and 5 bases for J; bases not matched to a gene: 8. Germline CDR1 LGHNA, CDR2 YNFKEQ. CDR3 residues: CASSQWDRAGDEQYF. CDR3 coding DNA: TGTGCCAGCAGCCAGTGGGACAGGGCGGGGGACGAGCAGTACTTC.

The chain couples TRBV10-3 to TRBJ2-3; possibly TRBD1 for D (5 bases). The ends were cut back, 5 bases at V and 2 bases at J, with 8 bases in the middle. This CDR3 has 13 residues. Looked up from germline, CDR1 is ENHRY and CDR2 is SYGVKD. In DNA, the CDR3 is TGTGCCATCAGTCAGGGCTCCACAGATACGCAGTATTTT. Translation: CAISQGSTDTQYF.

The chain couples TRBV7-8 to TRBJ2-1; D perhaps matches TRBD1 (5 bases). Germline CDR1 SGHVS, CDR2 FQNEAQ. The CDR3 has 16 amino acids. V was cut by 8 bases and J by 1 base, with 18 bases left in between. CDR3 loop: CASLKGLGQSYNEQFF. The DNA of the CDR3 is TGTGCCAGCCTTAAGGGGCTAGGCCAATCCTACAATGAGCAGTTCTTC.

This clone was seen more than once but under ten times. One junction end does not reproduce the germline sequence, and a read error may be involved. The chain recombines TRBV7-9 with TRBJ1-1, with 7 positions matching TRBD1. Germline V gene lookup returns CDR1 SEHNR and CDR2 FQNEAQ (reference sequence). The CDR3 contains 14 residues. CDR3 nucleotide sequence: TGTTCCAGCAGAAGTCAGGGGGAGAACACTGAAGCTTTCTTT. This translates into CSSRSQGENTEAFF.

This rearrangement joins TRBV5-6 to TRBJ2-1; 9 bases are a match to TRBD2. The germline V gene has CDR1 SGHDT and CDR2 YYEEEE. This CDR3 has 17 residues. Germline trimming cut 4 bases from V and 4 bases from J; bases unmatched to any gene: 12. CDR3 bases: TGTGCCAGCAGCCCTTCCTCCGGGACTAGCAGATACAATGAGCAGTTCTTC. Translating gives CASSPSSGTSRYNEQFF.

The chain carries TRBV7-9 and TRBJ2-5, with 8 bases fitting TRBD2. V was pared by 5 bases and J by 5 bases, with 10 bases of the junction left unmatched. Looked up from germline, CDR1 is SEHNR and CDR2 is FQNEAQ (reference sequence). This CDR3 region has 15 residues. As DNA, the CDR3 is TGTGCCAGCAGCCATTCGACTCCGGGAGGGGAGACCCAGTACTTC. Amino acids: CASSHSTPGGETQYF.

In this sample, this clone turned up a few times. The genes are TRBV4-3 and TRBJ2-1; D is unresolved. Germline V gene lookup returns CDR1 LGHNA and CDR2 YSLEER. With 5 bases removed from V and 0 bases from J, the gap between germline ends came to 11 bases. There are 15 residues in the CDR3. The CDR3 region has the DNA TGCGCCAGCAGCACACAGACAAGCTCCTACAATGAGCAGTTCTTC. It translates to CASSTQTSSYNEQFF.

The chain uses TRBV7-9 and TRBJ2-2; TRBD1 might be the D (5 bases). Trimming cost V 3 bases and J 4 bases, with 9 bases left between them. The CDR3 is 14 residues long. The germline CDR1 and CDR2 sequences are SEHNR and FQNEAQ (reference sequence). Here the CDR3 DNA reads TGTGCCAGCAGCTTTAGGGGTCTCACCGGGGAGCTGTTTTTT. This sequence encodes CASSFRGLTGELFF.

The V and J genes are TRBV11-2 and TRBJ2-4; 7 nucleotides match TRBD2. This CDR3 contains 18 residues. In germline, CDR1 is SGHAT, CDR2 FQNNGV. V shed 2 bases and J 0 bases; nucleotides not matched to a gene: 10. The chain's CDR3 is CASSLIREAPLAKNIQYF. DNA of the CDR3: TGTGCCAGCAGCTTAATACGGGAGGCTCCTCTAGCCAAAAACATTCAGTACTTC. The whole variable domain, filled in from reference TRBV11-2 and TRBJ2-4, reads EAGVAQSPRYKIIEKRQSVAFWCNPISGHATLYWYQQILGQGPKLLIQFQNNGVVDDSQLPKDRFSAERLKGVDSTLKIQPAKLEDSAVYLCASSLIREAPLAKNIQYFGAGTRLSVL.

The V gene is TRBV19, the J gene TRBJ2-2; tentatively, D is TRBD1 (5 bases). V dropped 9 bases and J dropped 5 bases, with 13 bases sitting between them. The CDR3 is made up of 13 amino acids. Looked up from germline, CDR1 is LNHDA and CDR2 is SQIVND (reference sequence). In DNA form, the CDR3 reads TGTGCCAGCCCCAGGGATGAGACCGGGGAGCTGTTTTTT. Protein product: CASPRDETGELFF.

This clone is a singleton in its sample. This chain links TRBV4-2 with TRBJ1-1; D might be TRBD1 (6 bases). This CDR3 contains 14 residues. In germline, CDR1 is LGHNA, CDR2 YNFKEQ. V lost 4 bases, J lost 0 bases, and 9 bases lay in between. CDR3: CASSPGQLNTEAFF. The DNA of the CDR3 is TGTGCCAGCAGCCCCGGACAGTTGAACACTGAAGCTTTCTTT.

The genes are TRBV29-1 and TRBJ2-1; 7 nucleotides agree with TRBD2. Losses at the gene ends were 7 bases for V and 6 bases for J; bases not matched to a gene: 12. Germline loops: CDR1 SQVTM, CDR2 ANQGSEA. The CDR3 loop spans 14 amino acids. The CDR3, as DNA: TGCAGCGCCGGTGGGGGAGGGCCGGTCAATGAGCAGTTCTTC. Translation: CSAGGGGPVNEQFF.

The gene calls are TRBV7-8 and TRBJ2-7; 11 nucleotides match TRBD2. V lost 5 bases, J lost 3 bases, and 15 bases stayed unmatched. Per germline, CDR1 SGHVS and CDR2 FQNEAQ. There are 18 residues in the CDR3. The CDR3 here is CASSHGTSGVEWVYEQYF. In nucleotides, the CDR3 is TGTGCCAGCAGCCACGGGACTAGCGGTGTCGAGTGGGTCTACGAGCAGTACTTC.